The present entry profiles one T cell receptor beta chain with its context. The entry originates in a study of T cell responses to AZD1222 COVID-19 vaccine. Using immunoSEQ multiplex PCR, the repertoire was profiled, and TCRdb retains in-frame clones only, with some absent. The sample holds under 150,000 clones; 85% to 90% are singletons and the top ten take 1.5% to 2%. The CDR3 runs to 14 residues. The trim removed 11 bases at V and 3 bases at J, leaving 9 bases unmatched. Germline loops: CDR1 MDHEN, CDR2 SYDVKM. The TCR was taken from an adult who received the AZD1222 COVID-19 vaccine. The gene calls are TRBV28 and TRBJ1-4; 7 nucleotides align to TRBD1. The source was peripheral blood, collected 28 days after the second AZD1222 dose. The CDR3 bases are TGTGCCGGGAGTGCGGGACAGTCTAATGAAAAACTGTTTTTT. It specifies CAGSAGQSNEKLFF. The entire variable domain, with the rest obtained from reference TRBV28 and TRBJ1-4, is as follows: DVKVTQSSRYLVKRTGEKVFLECVQDMDHENMFWYRQDPGLGLRLIYFSYDVKMKEKGDIPEGYSVSREKKERFSLILESASTNQTSMYLCAGSAGQSNEKLFFGSGTQLSVL.